These 10 T cell receptor beta chains were all obtained from the same sample, sequenced in a study of response to subunit inactivated influenza vaccine. TCRdb independently ran MiXCR on the RT-PCR reads; one entry per CDR3 protein. Among a few hundred thousand distinct CDR3 sequences listed, 14% were seen once. The specimen comprised PBMCs from blood, sampled 11 to 12 days after vaccination. These TCRs come from a man aged 45 to 65 who received an inactivated influenza vaccine.

The V and J genes are TRBV3-1 and TRBJ2-7; no firm D call. Between the trimmed V and J ends, which lost 0 bases and 5 bases, there was a span of 5 bases. The CDR3 has 12 amino acids. Germline lookup yields CDR1 LGHDT and CDR2 YNNKEL (reference sequence). The CDR3 sequence: CASSQDLNEQYF. CDR3 nucleotides: TGTGCCAGCAGCCAAGATCTCAACGAGCAGTACTTC.

The V gene is TRBV6-2 or TRBV6-3, the J gene TRBJ2-7; 7 positions agree with TRBD1. Losses at the gene ends were 6 bases for V and 2 bases for J; bases not matched to a gene: 13. The CDR3 sequence is 16 residues long. Germline CDR1 reads MNHEY; CDR2 reads SVGEGT. The CDR3 is CASSENRDRGPYEQYF. The CDR3 coding sequence is TGTGCCAGCAGCGAGAACCGGGACAGAGGACCCTACGAGCAGTACTTC.

The chain employs TRBV2 and TRBJ2-1; D gene unclear. The V end lost 0 bases, the J end lost 10 bases, and 7 bases lay between the germline ends. The CDR3 length is 12 residues. Germline values: CDR1 SNHLY, CDR2 FYNNEI. The chain's CDR3 is CASSEAVSEQFF. In DNA, the CDR3 is TGTGCCAGCAGTGAAGCGGTTTCAGAGCAGTTCTTC.

This clonotype was counted a few times. The V call is TRBV11-2, the J call TRBJ2-7, with 11 bases lining up with TRBD2. The V segment lost 1 base and the J segment 3 bases; nucleotides outside the gene matches: 11. The CDR3 spans 18 residues. Germline CDR1 SGHAT, CDR2 FQNNGV. The CDR3 region has the DNA TGTGCCAGCAGCTTAGTGGGCCTAGCGGGAGGAGGAGGCTACGAGCAGTACTTC. This encodes CASSLVGLAGGGGYEQYF.

The chain links TRBV11-2 to TRBJ2-1; D remains unclear. The V gene's germline CDR1 is SGHAT and CDR2 FQNNGV. The V gene lost 5 bases and the J gene lost 4 bases, with 12 bases spanning the gap. The CDR3 contains 14 residues. The CDR3 region has the DNA TGTGCCAGCAGCCCGGCGGCTATATACAATGAGCAGTTCTTC. Its translation is CASSPAAIYNEQFF.

Many counts were recorded for this clonotype. V usage is TRBV7-9 and J usage is TRBJ2-7, with TRBD1 matching over 7 bases. V gave up 5 bases and J gave up 3 bases; unmatched junction bases: 13. The CDR3 runs 16 residues. Germline V gives CDR1 SEHNR, CDR2 FQNEAQ (reference sequence). DNA of the CDR3: TGTGCCAGCAGCCCTCCCTATAGACAGGGTTTCTACGAGCAGTACTTC. Its protein is CASSPPYRQGFYEQYF.

The V call is TRBV10-1, the J call TRBJ2-3; D is unresolved. Germline-derived CDR1 and CDR2 are WNHNN and SYGVQD (reference sequence). V was clipped by 2 bases and J by 9 bases, with 12 bases between them. The CDR3 consists of 13 residues. This CDR3 reads CASSEIQWQTQYF. CDR3 sequence (DNA): TGCGCCAGCAGTGAGATTCAGTGGCAAACGCAGTATTTT.

This clonotype has a handful of counts. The V and J genes are TRBV6-1 and TRBJ2-3; possibly TRBD1 or TRBD2 for D (5 bases each). The CDR3 spans 16 residues. Germline V gene data show CDR1 as MNHNS and CDR2 as SASEGT. With 7 bases removed from V and 2 bases from J, the gap between germline ends came to 19 bases. The CDR3 loop is CASTLSGTGITDTQYF. CDR3 DNA: TGTGCCAGCACCCTATCCGGGACGGGAATCACAGATACGCAGTATTTT.

This clonotype was observed a few times. The gene calls are TRBV4-2 and TRBJ2-3, with 10 bases aligning to TRBD2. The CDR3 covers 16 residues. Germline trimming cut 0 bases from V and 4 bases from J; bases unmatched to any gene: 4. Per the germline V gene, CDR1 is LGHNA and CDR2 is YNFKEQ. This chain's CDR3 is CASSQDRTSGPDTQYF. The CDR3, as DNA: TGTGCCAGCAGCCAAGACCGGACTAGCGGTCCAGATACGCAGTATTTT.

This clonotype was observed many times. The V call is TRBV5-1, the J call TRBJ1-2; D uncertain. Germline CDR1 SGHRS, CDR2 YFSETQ. This CDR3 is 13 amino acids long. Trimming cost V 4 bases and J 8 bases, with 15 bases left between them. CDR3 residues: CASSQDPSGGYTF. The CDR3 region has the DNA TGCGCCAGCAGCCAGGACCCATCGGGAGGCTACACCTTC.